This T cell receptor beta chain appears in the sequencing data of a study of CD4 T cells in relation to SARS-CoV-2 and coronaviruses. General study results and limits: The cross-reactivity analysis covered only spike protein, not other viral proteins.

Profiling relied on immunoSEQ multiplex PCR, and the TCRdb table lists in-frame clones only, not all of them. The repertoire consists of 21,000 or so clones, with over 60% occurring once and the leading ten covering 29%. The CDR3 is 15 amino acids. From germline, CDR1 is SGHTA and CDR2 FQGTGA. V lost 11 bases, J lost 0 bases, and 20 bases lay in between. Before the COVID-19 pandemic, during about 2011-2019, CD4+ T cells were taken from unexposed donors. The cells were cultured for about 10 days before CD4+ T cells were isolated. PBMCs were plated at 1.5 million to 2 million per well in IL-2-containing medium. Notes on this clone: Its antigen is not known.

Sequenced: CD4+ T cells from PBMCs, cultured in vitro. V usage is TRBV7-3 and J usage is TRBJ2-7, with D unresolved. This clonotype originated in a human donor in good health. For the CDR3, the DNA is TGTGCCCGGCCCCCCCCCGCTTTCGGCTCCTACGAGCAGTACTTC. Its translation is CARPPPAFGSYEQYF.